Shown below are 4 T cell receptor beta chains from a single sample sequenced in a study of cytomegalovirus exposure and HLA in healthy donors. The PCR had 60 Vbeta and 13 Jbeta primers. TCRdb's table, derived via immunoSEQ multiplex PCR, lists solely in-frame clones and lacks some. The sample has 100,000 to 120,000 clones; 75% to 85% are singletons. The sequenced material came from PBMCs. The receptors originated from a man in his late teens or twenties in good health and CMV-seronegative.

The rearrangement uses TRBV10-2 and TRBJ2-7; TRBD2 is a possible D gene (6 bases). The CDR3 has 16 amino acids. V lost 4 bases and J lost 3, with 19 bases in between. CDR1 is WSHSY and CDR2 is SAAADI in the germline V gene. This CDR3 reads CASSGGTDYRYYEQYF. DNA for the CDR3: TGCGCCAGCAGTGGCGGGACGGACTATAGGTACTACGAGCAGTACTTC.

The chain has TRBV4-3 and TRBJ2-7, with 7 bases aligning to TRBD1. In germline, CDR1 is LGHNA, CDR2 YSLEER. CDR3 size: 13 residues. Unmatched junction bases numbered 11, after V lost 8 bases and J lost 7 bases. The CDR3 coding sequence is TGCGCCAGCGACAGGGTGATTCAAGGGGAGCAGTACTTC. It translates to CASDRVIQGEQYF.

The chain recombines TRBV7-3 with TRBJ2-7; 9 nucleotides match TRBD1. Germline V lookup: CDR1 SGHTA, CDR2 FQGTGA. This CDR3 has 14 residues. J gave up 6 bases and V 0 bases, and 3 bases lay outside the gene matches. The CDR3 nucleotides read TGTGCCAGCAGCTTAACGGGGACAGGGCTCGAGCAGTACTTC. It is translated as CASSLTGTGLEQYF.

The chain couples TRBV11-3 to TRBJ2-7; tentative D call: TRBD1 (5 bases). The CDR3 spans 15 residues. V lost 3 bases to trimming and J lost 4 bases, with 16 bases between them. The germline CDR1 and CDR2 sequences are SGHNT and YENEEA. The CDR3 protein is CASSFPGRWGYEQYF. The CDR3 DNA reads as TGTGCCAGCAGCTTTCCAGGGCGATGGGGATACGAGCAGTACTTC.